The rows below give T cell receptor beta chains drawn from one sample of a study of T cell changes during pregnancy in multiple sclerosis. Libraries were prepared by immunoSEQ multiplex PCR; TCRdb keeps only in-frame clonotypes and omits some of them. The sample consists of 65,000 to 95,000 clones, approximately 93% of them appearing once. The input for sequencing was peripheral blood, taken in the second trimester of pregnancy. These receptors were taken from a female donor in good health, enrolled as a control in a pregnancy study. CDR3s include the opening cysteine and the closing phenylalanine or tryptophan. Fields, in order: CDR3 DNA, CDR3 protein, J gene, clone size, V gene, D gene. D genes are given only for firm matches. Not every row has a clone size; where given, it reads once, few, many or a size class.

cdr3_nt: TGTGCCAGCAGTTTACTGGGGAGCACCGGGGAGCTGTTTTTT; cdr3_aa: CASSLLGSTGELFF; j_call: TRBJ2-2; clone_size: NA; v_call: TRBV27; d_call: NA
cdr3_nt: TGTGCCAGCGACCGGGGGGTTCTCTACACCTTC; cdr3_aa: CASDRGVLYTF; j_call: TRBJ1-2; clone_size: few; v_call: TRBV2; d_call: NA
cdr3_nt: TGTGCCAGCAGCTTAGGGGGGGGCGAGCAGTACTTC; cdr3_aa: CASSLGGGEQYF; j_call: TRBJ2-7; clone_size: NA; v_call: TRBV5-4; d_call: NA
cdr3_nt: TGTGCCAGCAGGGGACAGACCATATCCTACGAGCAGTACTTC; cdr3_aa: CASRGQTISYEQYF; j_call: TRBJ2-7; clone_size: NA; v_call: TRBV28; d_call: TRBD1
cdr3_nt: TGCGCCAGCACTCCACCTAAGGGCGGGGGCAGCGACGAGCAGTACTTC; cdr3_aa: CASTPPKGGGSDEQYF; j_call: TRBJ2-7; clone_size: NA; v_call: TRBV23-1; d_call: NA
cdr3_nt: TGTGCCAGCAGTAAAACCGGGACAGCCTATAATGAGCAGTTCTTC; cdr3_aa: CASSKTGTAYNEQFF; j_call: TRBJ2-1; clone_size: NA; v_call: TRBV6-1; d_call: TRBD1
cdr3_nt: TGTGCCAGCAGTCCCGTAGCAGAATACACTGAAGCTTTCTTT; cdr3_aa: CASSPVAEYTEAFF; j_call: TRBJ1-1; clone_size: once; v_call: TRBV27; d_call: NA
cdr3_nt: TGTGCCAGTGACAGGGGCAATGAGCAGTTCTTC; cdr3_aa: CASDRGNEQFF; j_call: TRBJ2-1; clone_size: NA; v_call: TRBV19; d_call: TRBD1
cdr3_nt: TGTGCCAGCAGTTTCGTGGGCTTCACAGATACGCAGTATTTT; cdr3_aa: CASSFVGFTDTQYF; j_call: TRBJ2-3; clone_size: NA; v_call: TRBV27; d_call: NA
cdr3_nt: TGCGCCAGCAGGCTCTCCGGGTGGTACAATGAGCAGTTCTTC; cdr3_aa: CASRLSGWYNEQFF; j_call: TRBJ2-1; clone_size: NA; v_call: TRBV5-1; d_call: NA
cdr3_nt: TGTGCCAGCAGTCCACAAGGGCTAGCGGGTTCCTACGAGCAGTACTTC; cdr3_aa: CASSPQGLAGSYEQYF; j_call: TRBJ2-7; clone_size: NA; v_call: TRBV27; d_call: TRBD2
cdr3_nt: TGTGCCAGCAGTGAAGAGGGGGGGAGGAATCAGCCCCAGCATTTT; cdr3_aa: CASSEEGGRNQPQHF; j_call: TRBJ1-5; clone_size: NA; v_call: TRBV6-1; d_call: NA
cdr3_nt: TGTGCCAGTGCGGACAGGGGGCTTCGGGCTTTCTTT; cdr3_aa: CASADRGLRAFF; j_call: TRBJ1-1; clone_size: NA; v_call: TRBV19; d_call: TRBD1
cdr3_nt: TGTGCCAGCAGCTCCTCTCTTATAGAGCAGTACTTC; cdr3_aa: CASSSSLIEQYF; j_call: TRBJ2-7; clone_size: NA; v_call: TRBV11-1; d_call: NA
cdr3_nt: TGTGCCAGCAGTTACACCGGGACTCACCAAGGGGATACGCAGTATTTT; cdr3_aa: CASSYTGTHQGDTQYF; j_call: TRBJ2-3; clone_size: NA; v_call: TRBV6-5; d_call: NA
cdr3_nt: TGTGCCAGCAGTTTACTGACAGGGCCAGATACGCAGTATTTT; cdr3_aa: CASSLLTGPDTQYF; j_call: TRBJ2-3; clone_size: NA; v_call: TRBV27; d_call: TRBD1
cdr3_nt: TGTGCCAGCAGCCAAGGGTGGGCGGGAGGGCCGAAAGAGACCCAGTACTTC; cdr3_aa: CASSQGWAGGPKETQYF; j_call: TRBJ2-5; clone_size: NA; v_call: TRBV4-2; d_call: TRBD2
cdr3_nt: TGTGCCAGCAGCGTAAATCCTCAGGGACAGGGGCCGTATGAAAAACTGTTTTTT; cdr3_aa: CASSVNPQGQGPYEKLFF; j_call: TRBJ1-4; clone_size: NA; v_call: TRBV9; d_call: TRBD1
cdr3_nt: TGCGCCAGCAGCCCCGGGACTAGCGGGGGGAGCGAGCAGTACTTC; cdr3_aa: CASSPGTSGGSEQYF; j_call: TRBJ2-7; clone_size: NA; v_call: TRBV5-1; d_call: TRBD2
cdr3_nt: TGTGCCAGTAGTACCCGGGAGCCCCCAGATACGCAGTATTTT; cdr3_aa: CASSTREPPDTQYF; j_call: TRBJ2-3; clone_size: NA; v_call: TRBV19; d_call: NA
cdr3_nt: TGTGCCAGCAGCTTAGTAGGGCAGGGGACAGATACGCAGTATTTT; cdr3_aa: CASSLVGQGTDTQYF; j_call: TRBJ2-3; clone_size: NA; v_call: TRBV7-9; d_call: NA
cdr3_nt: TGTGCCAGCAGCTTAAAGCCTAGCAATCAGCCCCAGCATTTT; cdr3_aa: CASSLKPSNQPQHF; j_call: TRBJ1-5; clone_size: NA; v_call: TRBV7-2; d_call: NA
cdr3_nt: TGTGCCAGCAGCTATCAAACCTACTATGGCTACACCTTC; cdr3_aa: CASSYQTYYGYTF; j_call: TRBJ1-2; clone_size: NA; v_call: TRBV2; d_call: NA
cdr3_nt: TGTGCCAGCAGTTTGGGGCAGACAGGGGGCCGCTTAGACACCATATATTTT; cdr3_aa: CASSLGQTGGRLDTIYF; j_call: TRBJ1-3; clone_size: NA; v_call: TRBV28; d_call: TRBD1
cdr3_nt: TGTGCCACCAAACCAGCCGGGGTCGGGTCCTACGAGCAGTACTTC; cdr3_aa: CATKPAGVGSYEQYF; j_call: TRBJ2-7; clone_size: NA; v_call: TRBV2; d_call: NA
cdr3_nt: TGTGCCATCAAGGGTGACAGGGTAGCCAATCAGCCCCAGCATTTT; cdr3_aa: CAIKGDRVANQPQHF; j_call: TRBJ1-5; clone_size: NA; v_call: TRBV10-3; d_call: TRBD1
cdr3_nt: TGTGCCAGCAGCTTGATCCGAGGCGATACGCAGTATTTT; cdr3_aa: CASSLIRGDTQYF; j_call: TRBJ2-3; clone_size: NA; v_call: TRBV7-9; d_call: NA
cdr3_nt: TGTGCCAGCAGCCGGCTTCAGGCTTCGAGCTCTGGAAACACCATATATTTT; cdr3_aa: CASSRLQASSSGNTIYF; j_call: TRBJ1-3; clone_size: NA; v_call: TRBV7-9; d_call: NA
cdr3_nt: TGTGCCAGCACCACGACTAGCGGGAGGATCTACGAGCAGTACTTC; cdr3_aa: CASTTTSGRIYEQYF; j_call: TRBJ2-7; clone_size: NA; v_call: TRBV28; d_call: TRBD2
cdr3_nt: TGTGCCAGCAGTCCCGGGACAGGGAACTATGGCTACACCTTC; cdr3_aa: CASSPGTGNYGYTF; j_call: TRBJ1-2; clone_size: NA; v_call: TRBV6-1; d_call: TRBD1
cdr3_nt: TGTGCCAGCAGGGAAGGGTGGGCCCGCAGTCACTCACCCCTCCACTTT; cdr3_aa: CASREGWARSHSPLHF; j_call: TRBJ1-6; clone_size: NA; v_call: TRBV6-1; d_call: NA
cdr3_nt: TGTGCCTCAACCAGGGACAGGGGGGACGAGCAGTACTTC; cdr3_aa: CASTRDRGDEQYF; j_call: TRBJ2-7; clone_size: NA; v_call: TRBV30; d_call: TRBD1